Below, 29 T cell receptor beta chains from the same sample are listed, as sequenced in a study of shared clonotypes between healthy human individuals. The method was immunoSEQ multiplex PCR; TCRdb's version includes in-frame clones alone and lacks a portion of them. The sample shows roughly 2,300,000 clones, under 95% of them seen only once. The sequencing sample was made of naive CD4+ T cells from PBMCs. Indicated subset: CD45RA+ positively selected. The origin of the receptors is a man between 18 and 29 years old in good health. Some clones in this sample may be carry-over from other donors' samples.

Regarding this clone: The same CDR3 is also encoded by other DNA sequences in this sample. V and J are TRBV18 and TRBJ2-3; D call uncertain. The CDR3 totals 15 residues. From germline, CDR1 is KGHSH and CDR2 LQKENI. V lost 3 bases and J lost 0, with 10 bases in between. In DNA form, the CDR3 reads TGTGCCAGCTCACCGACCGGTACTAGCACAGATACGCAGTATTTT. Protein: CASSPTGTSTDTQYF.

The gene calls are TRBV27 and TRBJ2-3, with 10 bases that match TRBD2. Germline-derived CDR1 and CDR2 are MNHEY and SMNVEV (reference sequence). Trimming at V came to 5 bases and at J to 0 bases, leaving 20 bases not matched to a gene. The CDR3 contains 21 residues. The DNA of the CDR3 is TGTGCCAGCAGTCTCTGGGGACACCGAGCGGGAGGGCCCCTAAGCACAGATACGCAGTATTTT. As protein: CASSLWGHRAGGPLSTDTQYF.

CDR3 DNA sequence: TGTGCCAGCAGTTCCCCGACAGGAACTTCCTACGAGCAGTACTTC. This encodes CASSSPTGTSYEQYF. The V and J genes are TRBV6-6 and TRBJ2-7; possible D gene TRBD1, 6 bases. This CDR3 comprises 15 residues. Germline V gene lookup returns CDR1 MNHNY and CDR2 SVGAGI (reference sequence). Trimming shortened V by 4 bases and J by 1 base, and 14 bases separated the two germline ends.

The chain joins TRBV19 to TRBJ2-5; 7 nucleotides match TRBD2. This CDR3 has 23 amino acids. Germline assignment: CDR1 LNHDA and CDR2 SQIVND (reference sequence). V trimming: 0 bases; J trimming: 3 bases; junction bases outside the gene matches: 28. DNA for the CDR3: TGTGCCAGTAGTATAGACAGGACACGTACAAATCCTATGCCGGGAGGTCCGAAAGAGACCCAGTACTTC. It yields the protein CASSIDRTRTNPMPGGPKETQYF.

The J gene is TRBJ2-1, the V gene TRBV2; 11 nucleotides align to TRBD1. CDR3 length: 14 amino acids. The germline V gene has CDR1 SNHLY and CDR2 FYNNEI. V was clipped by 5 bases and J by 9 bases; unmatched bases: 6. DNA of the CDR3: TGTGCCAGCAGTACCGGGACAGGGGGAGGTGAGCAGTTCTTC. It specifies CASSTGTGGGEQFF.

The J gene is TRBJ1-2, the V gene TRBV29-1; the D is unclear. The CDR3 is made up of 9 amino acids. Germline values: CDR1 SQVTM, CDR2 ANQGSEA. Trimming stripped 6 bases from V and 5 bases from J, with 4 bases between. CDR3 DNA: TGCAGCGTGGCATATGGCTACACCTTC. Protein: CSVAYGYTF. Full variable domain (outside the CDR3, taken from reference TRBV29-1 and TRBJ1-2): SAVISQKPSRDICQRGTSLTIQCQVDSQVTMMFWYRQQPGQSLTLIATANQGSEATYESGFVIDKFPISRPNLTFSTLTVSNMSPEDSSIYLCSVAYGYTFGSGTRLTVV.

J is TRBJ2-5 and V is TRBV5-4, with a tentative D call TRBD2 (6 bases). There are 14 residues in the CDR3. The germline V gene has CDR1 SGHNT and CDR2 YYREEE (reference sequence). The V end was cut by 1 base, the J end by 2 bases, with 9 bases between. The CDR3 sequence: CASSLWGRQETQYF. CDR3 bases: TGTGCCAGCAGCTTGTGGGGGAGGCAAGAGACCCAGTACTTC. Drawing the rest from reference TRBV5-4 and TRBJ2-5, the complete variable domain is ETGVTQSPTHLIKTRGQQVTLRCSSQSGHNTVSWYQQALGQGPQFIFQYYREEENGRGNFPPRFSGLQFPNYSSELNVNALELDDSALYLCASSLWGRQETQYFGPGTRLLVL.

V gene TRBV27 combines with J gene TRBJ2-7, with TRBD1 identical over 10 bases. The junction had 5 bases not matched to a gene; V was cut back by 1 base and J by 5 bases. Germline CDR1 MNHEY, CDR2 SMNVEV (reference sequence). The CDR3 consists of 15 residues. In DNA form, the CDR3 reads TGTGCCAGCAGTTTATTACGGACAGGGGGTAACGAGCAGTACTTC. It specifies CASSLLRTGGNEQYF.

The chain joins TRBV27 to TRBJ1-2; D ambiguous. Trimming shortened V by 3 bases and J by 4 bases, and 15 bases separated the two germline ends. This CDR3 region has 15 residues. Germline CDR1 reads MNHEY; CDR2 reads SMNVEV (reference sequence). As DNA, the CDR3 is TGTGCCAGCAGTTTGACTACGCCCCCTCCCTATGGCTACACCTTC. As protein: CASSLTTPPPYGYTF.

This chain connects TRBV4-3 to TRBJ2-7, with TRBD2 as a possible D gene (5 bases). Trimming shortened V by 0 bases and J by 2 bases, and 8 bases separated the two germline ends. In germline, CDR1 is LGHNA, CDR2 YSLEER. This CDR3 has 14 residues. The CDR3 is CASSQDVGTYEQYF. The DNA for the CDR3 is TGCGCCAGCAGCCAAGATGTCGGGACCTACGAGCAGTACTTC.

This chain uses TRBV27 with TRBJ2-7; TRBD2 might be the D (5 bases). V lost 4 bases and J lost 2, with 9 bases in between. Germline loops: CDR1 MNHEY, CDR2 SMNVEV (reference sequence). The CDR3 is 13 residues long. This chain's CDR3 is CASSSEGPYEQYF. CDR3 DNA sequence: TGTGCCAGCAGTTCTGAGGGCCCCTACGAGCAGTACTTC.

This chain links TRBV27 with TRBJ1-5; 10 bases match TRBD1. Germline-derived CDR1 and CDR2 are MNHEY and SMNVEV (reference sequence). V lost 2 bases and J lost 5; bases outside the gene matches: 3. The CDR3 totals 15 residues. The CDR3 coding sequence is TGTGCCAGCAGTTTAAATGACAGGGGGCATCAGCCCCAGCATTTT. It yields the protein CASSLNDRGHQPQHF.

This rearrangement joins TRBV19 to TRBJ2-7; tentatively, D is TRBD1 or TRBD2 (5 bases each). The CDR3 is 15 amino acids. Deletions cut 5 bases from V and 6 bases from J, with 20 bases between. Germline V lookup: CDR1 LNHDA, CDR2 SQIVND (reference sequence). DNA of the CDR3: TGTGCCAGTAGTTACCCGGGACCGACATCATCCGAGCAGTACTTC. Protein: CASSYPGPTSSEQYF.

Remarks on this clone: The same CDR3 arises from other DNA sequences in this sample as well. The rearrangement links TRBV29-1 to TRBJ1-4; the D is unclear. The CDR3 totals 12 residues. V shed 4 bases and J shed 6 bases, with 9 bases lying between them. Germline values: CDR1 SQVTM, CDR2 ANQGSEA. CDR3 coding DNA: TGCAGCGTTGCGGCAGGAGATGAAAAACTGTTTTTT. Protein sequence: CSVAAGDEKLFF.

The V gene is TRBV6-1, the J gene TRBJ2-3; D is perhaps TRBD1 (6 bases). CDR3 length equals 15 residues. Trimming pared 7 bases from V and 1 base from J, leaving 15 bases between. Germline-derived CDR1 and CDR2 are MNHNS and SASEGT. The DNA of the CDR3 is TGTGCCAGCATGCTTCGGTCAGGGGGCACAGATACGCAGTATTTT. Its translation: CASMLRSGGTDTQYF.

The V call is TRBV5-1, the J call TRBJ2-1; 10 bases fit TRBD2. J gave up 9 bases and V 4 bases, and 10 bases lay outside the gene matches. The germline gives CDR1 SGHRS, CDR2 YFSETQ. This CDR3 region has 15 residues. The CDR3 sequence is CASSQTSGNEGEQFF. CDR3 DNA: TGCGCCAGCAGCCAAACTAGCGGGAATGAAGGTGAGCAGTTCTTC.

The V and J genes are TRBV6-6 and TRBJ1-6; D remains ambiguous. V was clipped by 0 bases and J by 7 bases, with 10 bases between them. This CDR3 is built from 15 residues. From germline, CDR1 is MNHNY and CDR2 SVGAGI (reference sequence). CDR3 region: CASSYSREPNSPLHF. The CDR3 bases are TGTGCCAGCAGTTACTCGCGGGAGCCAAATTCACCCCTCCACTTT.

The chain links TRBV25-1 to TRBJ1-1; 9 positions agree with TRBD1. Germline CDR1 MGHDK, CDR2 SYGVNS. This CDR3 is built from 15 residues. The V and J ends lost 4 bases and 3 bases, in that order; junction bases with no gene match: 6. CDR3 nucleotides: TGTGCCAGCAGTGCCTCCGGGACAGGGCACACTGAAGCTTTCTTT. This codes for CASSASGTGHTEAFF.

The chain couples TRBV6-6 to TRBJ2-7, with TRBD1 matching over 8 bases. V lost 7 bases and J lost 6; bases outside the gene matches: 8. The CDR3 length is 13 residues. CDR1 and CDR2 from the germline V gene are MNHNY and SVGAGI (reference sequence). CDR3 residues: CASKTGGSIEQYF. The CDR3 DNA sequence: TGTGCCAGCAAAACAGGGGGGTCTATCGAGCAGTACTTC.

Only one count was recorded for this clone. J is TRBJ2-6 and V is TRBV27; D not certain. Trimming took off 6 bases at V and 0 bases at J, with 9 bases between the two ends. This CDR3 is 15 amino acids long. The germline V gene has CDR1 MNHEY and CDR2 SMNVEV (reference sequence). This chain's CDR3 is CASSNFHSGANVLTF. Written as DNA, the CDR3 is TGTGCCAGCAGCAACTTCCACTCTGGGGCCAACGTCCTGACTTTC.

This rearrangement joins TRBV2 to TRBJ2-3; D is uncertain. The CDR3 totals 15 residues. Germline assignment: CDR1 SNHLY and CDR2 FYNNEI. Trimming shortened V by 3 bases and J by 5 bases, and 15 bases separated the two germline ends. The chain's CDR3 is CASSESSLSLDTQYF. Written as DNA, the CDR3 is TGTGCCAGCAGTGAGTCGTCTTTGTCTCTAGATACGCAGTATTTT.

The V gene is TRBV11-2, the J gene TRBJ2-1, with a tentative D call TRBD2 (6 bases). This CDR3 region has 17 residues. Trimming removed 6 bases at V and 8 bases at J, with 26 bases between. Germline V gene data show CDR1 as SGHAT and CDR2 as FQNNGV. Written as DNA, the CDR3 is TGTGCCAGCAGTCGTCCGACTAGATACCAACTTTTGGATGAGCAGTTCTTC. It specifies CASSRPTRYQLLDEQFF.

This sequence joins TRBV30 and TRBJ1-1; 9 bases match TRBD1. Germline CDR1 is GTSNPN and CDR2 is SVGIG (reference sequence). V shed 3 bases, J shed 10 bases, and the junction held 6 bases outside the gene matches. The CDR3 spans 12 residues. CDR3 protein: CAWRDRGKGAFF. The CDR3 DNA reads TGTGCCTGGAGGGACAGGGGTAAGGGAGCTTTCTTT.

V and J are TRBV5-4 and TRBJ2-1; TRBD2 might be the D (6 bases). The CDR3 is made up of 16 amino acids. Germline-derived CDR1 and CDR2 are SGHNT and YYREEE (reference sequence). Trimming stripped 4 bases from V and 0 bases from J, with 14 bases between. The CDR3 loop is CASSTLIGSSYNEQFF. CDR3 in DNA: TGTGCCAGCAGCACCTTGATCGGGAGCTCCTACAATGAGCAGTTCTTC.

The chain uses TRBV27 and TRBJ2-3; D tentatively reads TRBD1 or TRBD2 (6 bases each). V was cut by 1 base and J by 6 bases, with 11 bases left in between. CDR1 is MNHEY, CDR2 SMNVEV, per germline (reference sequence). The length of the CDR3 is 14 residues. The CDR3 DNA follows: TGTGCCAGCAGTTTATTAGGGGGGATGGATACGCAGTATTTT. Its protein is CASSLLGGMDTQYF.

This clone was observed a handful of times. The DNA for the CDR3 is TGCGCCAGCAGCGGGCCTAGGGAAACTGGAAACACCATATATTTT. Protein product: CASSGPRETGNTIYF. The chain uses TRBV5-1 and TRBJ1-3; D is unresolved. The germline CDR1 and CDR2 sequences are SGHRS and YFSETQ. Trimming removed 4 bases at V and 2 bases at J, with 13 bases between. CDR3 length equals 15 residues.

The rearrangement joins TRBV5-1 to TRBJ2-1; tentative D call: TRBD2 (6 bases). The V end lost 1 base, the J end lost 2 bases, and 19 bases lay between the germline ends. The CDR3 length is 18 residues. Germline V gene sequence: CDR1 SGHRS, CDR2 YFSETQ. The chain's CDR3 is CASSLLGVGSTPYNEQFF. The CDR3 nucleotides read TGCGCCAGCAGCTTGCTCGGTGTCGGGAGTACCCCCTACAATGAGCAGTTCTTC.

This clone has only one observation. This chain links TRBV19 with TRBJ2-7, with D possibly being TRBD1 (6 bases). The germline V gene encodes CDR1 LNHDA and CDR2 SQIVND (reference sequence). V gave up 6 bases and J gave up 2 bases, with 11 bases separating them. CDR3 size: 13 residues. The CDR3: CASRAGTTYEQYF. CDR3 bases: TGTGCCAGTAGGGCCGGGACAACCTACGAGCAGTACTTC.

The chain joins TRBV11-2 to TRBJ2-7, with D possibly called TRBD1 or TRBD2 (6 bases each). V was shortened by 1 base and J by 1 base, with 14 bases between the two germline ends. The CDR3 contains 16 residues. Per germline, CDR1 SGHAT and CDR2 FQNNGV. This CDR3 is CASSLGSSGASYEQYF. In DNA form, the CDR3 reads TGTGCCAGCAGCTTAGGAAGTTCGGGGGCATCCTACGAGCAGTACTTC.